Following are 31 T cell receptor beta chains from one sample sequenced in a study of blood T cell repertoires in COVID-19. The data were produced by immunoSEQ multiplex PCR, yet TCRdb's version contains in-frame clones alone and is incomplete. There are tens of thousands of clones in the sample; roughly 90% occur only once, and 3.5% to 4% lies in the top ten. Input material: peripheral blood. The receptors were sampled from a human donor in a cohort sampled during active COVID-19.

This chain uses TRBV7-2 with TRBJ2-1, with 10 bases that match TRBD2. This CDR3 contains 15 residues. Unmatched junction bases numbered 7, after V lost 5 bases and J lost 6 bases. Germline loops: CDR1 SGHTA, CDR2 FQGNSA. The CDR3 loop is CASSVSGRVANEQFF. The DNA for the CDR3 is TGTGCCAGCAGCGTCAGCGGGAGGGTTGCCAATGAGCAGTTCTTC. Using reference TRBV7-2 and TRBJ2-1 for the parts outside the CDR3, the full variable domain is GAGVSQSPSNKVTEKGKDVELRCDPISGHTALYWYRQSLGQGLEFLIYFQGNSAPDKSGLPSDRFSAERTGGSVSTLTIQRTQQEDSAVYLCASSVSGRVANEQFFGPGTRLTVL.

The gene calls are TRBV9 and TRBJ2-3; 13 positions match TRBD2. The CDR3 is 16 amino acids. V shed 4 bases and J 4 bases; nucleotides not matched to a gene: 6. Germline CDR1 is SGDLS and CDR2 is YYNGEE. CDR3 loop: CASSPGLAGVADTQYF. The CDR3 DNA is TGTGCCAGCAGCCCTGGACTAGCGGGAGTTGCAGATACGCAGTATTTT.

This clone was counted once. The chain joins TRBV30 to TRBJ2-3, with TRBD2 identical over 11 bases. Germline CDR1 reads GTSNPN; CDR2 reads SVGIG (reference sequence). The CDR3 runs 17 residues. V gave up 1 base and J gave up 2 bases; unmatched junction bases: 8. In nucleotides, the CDR3 is TGTGCCTGGAGTGAGCCCCCACTAGCGGGGGTCACAGATACGCAGTATTTT. Translated: CAWSEPPLAGVTDTQYF.

This clone was observed a single time. The chain employs TRBV24-1 and TRBJ1-1; D might be TRBD1 (6 bases). Germline V lookup: CDR1 KGHDR, CDR2 SFDVKD. This CDR3 spans 13 amino acids. V was pared by 6 bases and J by 3 bases, with 10 bases between. The CDR3 bases are TGTGCCACCAGTACCCACAGGGACACTGAAGCTTTCTTT. Translating it yields CATSTHRDTEAFF.

In its sample, this clone was seen once. The rearrangement uses TRBV7-2 and TRBJ2-4; 8 nucleotides line up with TRBD1. The germline CDR1 and CDR2 sequences are SGHTA and FQGNSA. V lost 6 bases, J lost 5 bases, and 6 bases stayed unmatched. This CDR3 has 14 residues. The DNA of the CDR3 is TGTGCCAGCAGACCTATGGACAGGGAAAACATTCAGTACTTC. It encodes CASRPMDRENIQYF.

This chain joins TRBV5-1 and TRBJ2-1; 9 bases align to TRBD1. From germline, CDR1 is SGHRS and CDR2 YFSETQ. V lost 0 bases and J lost 7; bases outside the gene matches: 5. There are 15 residues in the CDR3. CDR3 sequence (DNA): TGCGCCAGCAGCTTGGTATACAGGGGGCGGAATGAGCAGTTCTTC. Translating gives CASSLVYRGRNEQFF.

The chain employs TRBV15 and TRBJ2-5; maybe TRBD1 (5 bases). The CDR3 runs to 15 residues. Per the germline V gene, CDR1 is LNHNV and CDR2 is YYDKDF (reference sequence). V was clipped by 0 bases and J by 1 base, with 9 bases between them. The CDR3 loop reads CATSRDFGAQETQYF. DNA for the CDR3: TGTGCCACCAGCAGAGATTTTGGGGCCCAAGAGACCCAGTACTTC.

This chain uses TRBV4-3 with TRBJ2-7; 8 bases agree with TRBD1. Unmatched junction bases numbered 11, after V lost 3 bases and J lost 1 base. Germline-derived CDR1 and CDR2 are LGHNA and YSLEER. The CDR3 has 17 amino acids. The CDR3 bases are TGCGCCAGCAGCCATGGGTGGGGACAGGAAGTATCCTACGAGCAGTACTTC. Translated: CASSHGWGQEVSYEQYF.

The chain employs TRBV7-9 and TRBJ1-5; no reliable D call. Between the trimmed V and J ends, which lost 5 bases and 1 base, there was a span of 9 bases. This CDR3 is 14 amino acids long. The germline V gene encodes CDR1 SEHNR and CDR2 FQNEAQ (reference sequence). The DNA of the CDR3 is TGTGCCAGCAGCCCAGGAATAAGCAATCAGCCCCAGCATTTT. As protein: CASSPGISNQPQHF.

The chain recombines TRBV2 with TRBJ2-3; D uncertain. The germline V gene encodes CDR1 SNHLY and CDR2 FYNNEI. Trimming removed 3 bases at V and 0 bases at J, with 10 bases between. The CDR3 contains 15 residues. The CDR3 nucleotides read TGTGCCAGCAGTGACCGACACACGAGCACAGATACGCAGTATTTT. Protein sequence: CASSDRHTSTDTQYF.

This chain links TRBV28 with TRBJ2-3, with D unresolved. Trimming cost V 4 bases and J 3 bases, with 17 bases left between them. The CDR3 totals 16 residues. The V gene's germline CDR1 is MDHEN and CDR2 SYDVKM. CDR3 region: CASSSLFSLRTDTQYF. The CDR3 bases are TGTGCCAGCAGTTCCCTTTTTAGCCTCAGAACAGATACGCAGTATTTT.

This clone was seen only a few times. This rearrangement joins TRBV4-3 to TRBJ2-2; perhaps TRBD2 as D (7 bases). Germline CDR1 is LGHNA and CDR2 is YSLEER. The CDR3 contains 16 residues. Trimming cost V 4 bases and J 8 bases, with 20 bases left between them. CDR3 DNA sequence: TGCGCCAGCAGCCCCTCGAGGGGGGGCCCAGAGGGGGAGCTGTTTTTT. As protein: CASSPSRGGPEGELFF.

The V and J genes are TRBV30 and TRBJ2-7, with D tentatively TRBD1 (5 bases). With 5 bases removed from V and 2 bases from J, the gap between germline ends came to 7 bases. The germline V gene has CDR1 GTSNPN and CDR2 SVGIG (reference sequence). The CDR3 is 11 amino acids. The DNA for the CDR3 is TGTGCCTGGGACAGAACCTACGAGCAGTACTTC. Encoded protein: CAWDRTYEQYF.

The chain couples TRBV24-1 to TRBJ2-5; 7 bases fit TRBD1. The CDR3 length is 15 residues. Losses at the gene ends were 0 bases for V and 8 bases for J; bases not matched to a gene: 8. Germline V gene lookup returns CDR1 KGHDR and CDR2 SFDVKD. The CDR3 region is CATSDLGAGGFTQYF. The DNA of the CDR3 is TGTGCCACCAGTGATTTGGGGGCAGGGGGATTCACCCAGTACTTC.

This chain links TRBV5-1 with TRBJ1-1; D is undetermined. The CDR3 consists of 14 residues. The germline V gene encodes CDR1 SGHRS and CDR2 YFSETQ. Trimming took 2 bases from V and 0 from J, leaving 8 bases between them. CDR3 residues: CASSLQTVNTEAFF. CDR3 in DNA: TGCGCCAGCAGCTTACAGACGGTGAACACTGAAGCTTTCTTT.

This clone appeared once. The rearrangement joins TRBV28 to TRBJ1-2; D unresolved. Germline lookup yields CDR1 MDHEN and CDR2 SYDVKM. V dropped 4 bases and J dropped 5 bases, with 17 bases sitting between them. CDR3 length equals 15 residues. The CDR3 reads CASSWREGAFYGYTF. As DNA, the CDR3 is TGTGCCAGCAGTTGGAGGGAGGGAGCCTTTTATGGCTACACCTTC.

The genes are TRBV6-5 and TRBJ1-1, with D maybe TRBD1 (5 bases). The V gene's germline CDR1 is MNHEY and CDR2 SVGAGI. The V end lost 1 base, the J end lost 6 bases, and 12 bases lay between the germline ends. This CDR3 contains 14 residues. Written as DNA, the CDR3 is TGTGCCAGCAGTTACTGGGGGGGATCGGCTGAAGCTTTCTTT. Encoded protein: CASSYWGGSAEAFF.

This clone appeared once. The rearrangement joins TRBV11-2 to TRBJ2-3; 10 bases align to TRBD2. The germline V gene encodes CDR1 SGHAT and CDR2 FQNNGV. The CDR3 is 18 residues long. V shed 5 bases, J shed 4 bases, and the junction held 15 bases outside the gene matches. The CDR3 DNA follows: TGTGCCAGCAGCCCCCTAGCGGGAGAAGATCCGGACCCAGATACGCAGTATTTT. It codes for CASSPLAGEDPDPDTQYF.

The V call is TRBV7-9, the J call TRBJ2-5; 9 nucleotides match TRBD2. Per germline, CDR1 SEHNR and CDR2 FQNEAQ (reference sequence). The junction had 16 bases not matched to a gene; V was cut back by 3 bases and J by 2 bases. This CDR3 contains 19 residues. This CDR3 reads CASSLSPSGGRGTQETQYF. The CDR3 nucleotides read TGTGCCAGCAGCTTGAGTCCGTCTGGCGGGAGGGGAACTCAAGAGACCCAGTACTTC.

In this sample, this clone turned up once. The CDR3 sequence: CASSAGTESYEQYF. The CDR3 region has the DNA TGTGCCAGCAGTGCAGGGACAGAATCCTACGAGCAGTACTTC. V usage is TRBV2 and J usage is TRBJ2-7, with 7 nucleotides matching TRBD1. This CDR3 is built from 14 residues. Unmatched junction bases numbered 4, after V lost 4 bases and J lost 1 base. Per the germline V gene, CDR1 is SNHLY and CDR2 is FYNNEI.

CDR3 amino acids: CATSRGPLRSPLHF. The CDR3 coding sequence is TGTGCCACCAGCAGAGGCCCACTGCGCTCACCCCTCCACTTT. The rearrangement uses TRBV15 and TRBJ1-6, with no clear D. The germline V gene encodes CDR1 LNHNV and CDR2 YYDKDF (reference sequence). This CDR3 contains 14 residues. V shed 1 base and J shed 10 bases, with 11 bases lying between them.

The rearrangement links TRBV2 to TRBJ1-5; TRBD1 agrees at 7 bases. The CDR3 has 15 residues. Germline loops: CDR1 SNHLY, CDR2 FYNNEI. Trimming took 6 bases from V and 2 from J; bases not matched to a gene: 7. CDR3 nucleotide sequence: TGTGCCAGCAGACTAACAGGGGAAGGCAATCAGCCCCAGCATTTT. As protein: CASRLTGEGNQPQHF. The full variable domain, with the rest looked up from reference TRBV2 and TRBJ1-5, is EPEVTQTPSHQVTQMGQEVILRCVPISNHLYFYWYRQILGQKVEFLVSFYNNEISEKSEIFDDQFSVERPDGSNFTLKIRSTKLEDSAMYFCASRLTGEGNQPQHFGDGTRLSIL.

This chain joins TRBV11-2 and TRBJ2-1; 13 bases are a match to TRBD2. The J segment lost 8 bases and the V segment lost 11 bases, leaving 6 bases of the junction unmatched. From germline, CDR1 is SGHAT and CDR2 FQNNGV. This CDR3 has 13 residues. Here the CDR3 DNA reads TGTGCCTCATTACTAGCGGGAGGGGATGAGCAGTTCTTC. It translates to CASLLAGGDEQFF.

CDR3 sequence reads: CASSPGVVGNTGELFF. CDR3 nucleotides: TGTGCCAGCAGCCCGGGAGTGGTGGGGAACACCGGGGAGCTGTTTTTT. The chain employs TRBV7-6 and TRBJ2-2, with TRBD2 as a possible D gene (6 bases). The V and J ends lost 5 bases and 1 base respectively, with 14 bases between them. CDR1 and CDR2 (germline): SGHVS, FNYEAQ. This CDR3 comprises 16 residues. Full variable domain (outside the CDR3, taken from reference TRBV7-6 and TRBJ2-2): GAGVSQSPRYKVTKRGQDVALRCDPISGHVSLYWYRQALGQGPEFLTYFNYEAQQDKSGLPNDRFSAERPEGSISTLTIQRTEQRDSAMYRCASSPGVVGNTGELFFGEGSRLTVL.

Written as DNA, the CDR3 is TGTGCCAGCAGCGAAATGGGGACTAGCGGGGAGGAGTTCTTC. Protein sequence: CASSEMGTSGEEFF. V gene TRBV9 combines with J gene TRBJ2-1, with 13 bases matching TRBD2. This CDR3 contains 14 residues. Germline loops: CDR1 SGDLS, CDR2 YYNGEE. Unmatched junction bases numbered 8, after V lost 3 bases and J lost 14 bases.

This clone was seen just once. This rearrangement joins TRBV28 to TRBJ1-6; 8 nucleotides match TRBD1. The length of the CDR3 is 14 residues. Trimming removed 8 bases from V and 10 bases from J; junction bases left unmatched: 10. CDR1 MDHEN and CDR2 SYDVKM come from the germline V gene. The CDR3: CASATGTGASPLHF. The CDR3 DNA reads as TGTGCCAGCGCGACCGGGACAGGAGCCTCACCCCTCCACTTT.

The CDR3 bases are TGCAGTGCCGCTTACGGGGAGACCCAGTACTTC. Protein: CSAAYGETQYF. This chain connects TRBV20-1 to TRBJ2-5; D remains ambiguous. Trimming took off 6 bases at V and 5 bases at J, with 10 bases between the two ends. This CDR3 has 11 residues. Germline V gene lookup returns CDR1 DFQATT and CDR2 SNEGSKA (reference sequence).

This clone has a handful of counts. The chain recombines TRBV3-1 (or the pseudogene TRBV3-2) with TRBJ2-1, with TRBD2 matching over 7 bases. The germline V gene encodes CDR1 LGHDT and CDR2 YNNKEL (reference sequence). V lost 4 bases and J lost 6; bases outside the gene matches: 12. The CDR3 totals 16 residues. The CDR3 DNA is TGTGCCAGCAGCCGCAAGACTTCGGGACTACCCAATGAGCAGTTCTTC. Translated: CASSRKTSGLPNEQFF.

The genes are TRBV10-3 and TRBJ2-5, with D perhaps matching TRBD1 (6 bases). The CDR3 runs 16 residues. Deletions cut 4 bases from V and 2 bases from J, with 17 bases between. The germline gives CDR1 ENHRY, CDR2 SYGVKD. CDR3 nucleotides: TGTGCCATCAGTGGCCAACGAGGGACAACTCAAGAGACCCAGTACTTC. Its protein is CAISGQRGTTQETQYF.

J is TRBJ1-3 and V is TRBV4-3; D is possibly TRBD1 (6 bases). Trimming stripped 0 bases from V and 4 bases from J, with 13 bases between. The CDR3 sequence is 16 residues long. Per germline, CDR1 LGHNA and CDR2 YSLEER. Written as DNA, the CDR3 is TGCGCCAGCAGCCAAGATACTGGACAGTACGGAAACACCATATATTTT. The encoded protein is CASSQDTGQYGNTIYF.

This clone was detected a few times. This rearrangement joins TRBV7-2 to TRBJ2-7, with 8 positions matching TRBD2. After removal of 5 bases from V and 4 bases from J, the junction contained 10 bases not matched to a gene. The CDR3 loop spans 15 amino acids. Per the germline V gene, CDR1 is SGHTA and CDR2 is FQGNSA. CDR3 loop: CASSNIAGFLYEQYF. CDR3 in DNA: TGTGCCAGCAGCAACATAGCGGGGTTTCTGTACGAGCAGTACTTC.